This TCR beta chain was identified during a study of cytomegalovirus exposure and HLA in healthy donors. PCR primers comprised 60 Vbeta and 13 Jbeta primers. TCRdb's table, derived via immunoSEQ multiplex PCR, lists solely in-frame clones and lacks some. The sample includes 200,000 to 250,000 clones, approximately 78% of them seen just once. Concerning this clone itself: The target antigen is unknown.

Study observations and caveats: In a later analysis, HLA-associated TCR beta chains were more clonally expanded than equally common others. By a later analysis, the bulk of CMV-associated TCR beta chains appeared HLA-restricted. Among the most significant clusters, several appeared linked to common viral pathogens in a later analysis. In the analysis, some V segments, TRBV6-2 and TRBV6-3 included, were excluded as indistinguishable.

CDR3 length: 17 residues. Trimming cost V 5 bases and J 2 bases; bases outside gene matches: 13. Germline CDR1 reads MNHEY; CDR2 reads SMNVEV (reference sequence). The sequence was obtained from a woman aged 40 to 49 in good health and CMV-seronegative. Sequenced sample: PBMCs. The chain links TRBV27 to TRBJ2-7; TRBD2 matches at 9 bases. Here the CDR3 reads CASSTAGGGWRAYEQYF. The CDR3 DNA reads as TGTGCCAGCAGTACTGCGGGAGGGGGTTGGAGGGCCTACGAGCAGTACTTC.